The 28 T cell receptor beta chains below come from one sample, sequenced in a study of cytomegalovirus exposure and HLA in healthy donors. Primers included in the PCR were 60 Vbeta and 13 Jbeta primers. Method: immunoSEQ multiplex PCR; TCRdb's copy keeps in-frame clones and lacks some. This table holds about 93,000 clones, over 55% found once. The sample taken for sequencing was PBMCs. Every receptor here comes from a boy between 10 and 17 years old in good health and CMV-seropositive.

The genes are TRBV18 and TRBJ2-3, with 8 bases matching TRBD1. Trimming at V came to 3 bases and at J to 2 bases, leaving 7 bases not matched to a gene. The CDR3 length is 16 residues. Germline CDR1 is KGHSH and CDR2 is LQKENI. The CDR3 DNA is TGTGCCAGCTCACCCGCCCGGGACAGGTACACAGATACGCAGTATTTT. It translates to CASSPARDRYTDTQYF.

The V call is TRBV5-6, the J call TRBJ1-6; 7 bases are shared with TRBD1. With V trimmed by 4 bases and J by 6 bases, 1 base remained unmatched. The CDR3 is 13 residues long. CDR1 and CDR2 (germline): SGHDT, YYEEEE. The CDR3 protein is CASSRDSNSPLHF. The CDR3 nucleotides read TGTGCCAGCAGCCGGGACAGTAATTCACCCCTCCACTTT.

In its sample, this clone was seen once. The V and J genes are TRBV5-6 and TRBJ2-3; D gene uncertain. The germline CDR1 and CDR2 sequences are SGHDT and YYEEEE. Trimming stripped 2 bases from V and 8 bases from J, with 15 bases between. The CDR3 totals 14 residues. CDR3 coding DNA: TGTGCCAGCAGCTTCGTGGCGTGGGCAGGTACGCAGTATTTT. Protein sequence: CASSFVAWAGTQYF.

V gene TRBV7-9 combines with J gene TRBJ1-1, with D hard to call. Germline V CDR1 and CDR2: SEHNR, FQNEAQ (reference sequence). The CDR3 covers 15 residues. Trimming removed 0 bases at V and 5 bases at J, with 13 bases between. The CDR3 reads CASSLAGKAVTEAFF. The CDR3 bases are TGTGCCAGCAGCTTAGCGGGGAAAGCGGTGACTGAAGCTTTCTTT.

The V call is TRBV27, the J call TRBJ1-1; weak D call: TRBD1 (5 bases). This CDR3 contains 12 residues. Germline V CDR1 and CDR2: MNHEY, SMNVEV (reference sequence). V lost 10 bases and J 7 bases, leaving 16 bases between the germline ends. This chain's CDR3 is CATGRGRVEAFF. CDR3 bases: TGTGCCACTGGTAGGGGAAGGGTTGAAGCTTTCTTT.

This clone was detected a few times. The V and J genes are TRBV6-6 and TRBJ1-5; D is possibly TRBD1 (5 bases). The V gene's germline CDR1 is MNHNY and CDR2 SVGAGI (reference sequence). Trimming removed 5 bases at V and 0 bases at J, with 11 bases between. The CDR3 is 15 amino acids. The CDR3 region is CASSRGEDSNQPQHF. CDR3 DNA sequence: TGTGCCAGCAGTCGGGGGGAAGATAGCAATCAGCCCCAGCATTTT.

The chain links TRBV19 to TRBJ2-1; 9 bases map to TRBD1. CDR3 length equals 15 residues. Germline lookup yields CDR1 LNHDA and CDR2 SQIVND (reference sequence). After removal of 3 bases from V and 8 bases from J, the junction contained 8 bases not matched to a gene. The CDR3 DNA sequence: TGTGCCAGTAGTATTTCGGGACAGGGTTGGGATGAGCAGTTCTTC. Amino acids: CASSISGQGWDEQFF.

The count of this clone is one. The V and J genes are TRBV19 and TRBJ2-7; 8 bases map to TRBD1. Germline-derived CDR1 and CDR2 are LNHDA and SQIVND (reference sequence). The J segment lost 6 bases and the V segment lost 3 bases, leaving 7 bases of the junction unmatched. This CDR3 comprises 14 residues. DNA for the CDR3: TGTGCCAGTAGTATTCCCGGACAGGGAGTCGAGCAGTACTTC. Protein product: CASSIPGQGVEQYF.

The chain carries TRBV4-3 and TRBJ2-5; 12 bases agree with TRBD2. The J segment lost 4 bases and the V segment lost 2 bases, leaving 5 bases of the junction unmatched. The CDR3 runs 16 residues. Germline V gene sequence: CDR1 LGHNA, CDR2 YSLEER. CDR3 sequence (DNA): TGCGCCAGCAGCCAAAGGACTAGCGGGATGGTAGAGACCCAGTACTTC. It codes for CASSQRTSGMVETQYF.

The rearrangement uses TRBV29-1 and TRBJ2-3; TRBD2 is a possible D gene (6 bases). Germline V gene lookup returns CDR1 SQVTM and CDR2 ANQGSEA. Trimming left V 7 bases short and J 7 bases short, with 27 bases between. CDR3 length equals 16 residues. The CDR3 loop reads CSAPSPAGRVPYTQYF. The CDR3 region has the DNA TGCAGCGCCCCTAGCCCAGCGGGCCGGGTACCGTATACGCAGTATTTT.

This clone was seen a handful of times. This chain uses TRBV7-6 with TRBJ1-4; no reliable D call. The CDR3 consists of 15 residues. The germline gives CDR1 SGHVS, CDR2 FNYEAQ. V was clipped by 5 bases and J by 3 bases, with 13 bases between them. The CDR3 protein is CASSPRWGANEKLFF. The CDR3 DNA sequence: TGTGCCAGCAGCCCAAGATGGGGAGCTAATGAAAAACTGTTTTTT.

The V call is TRBV23-1, the J call TRBJ2-2; 11 nucleotides line up with TRBD2. TRBV23-1 is filed as an ORF, its function uncertain. There are 19 residues in the CDR3. The trim removed 4 bases at V and 3 bases at J, leaving 13 bases unmatched. CDR3 nucleotides: TGCGCCAGCAGTCCCCCAGTCCGGCTAGCGGGAGGAGACACCGGGGAGCTGTTTTTT. This translates into CASSPPVRLAGGDTGELFF.

CDR3 sequence (DNA): TGTGCCAGCAGCTTAGACAGGGGGAAGGTTGAGACCCAGTACTTC. This translates into CASSLDRGKVETQYF. This chain uses TRBV11-1 with TRBJ2-5; 8 nucleotides match TRBD1. The CDR3 has 15 residues. Trimming removed 1 base from V and 5 bases from J; junction bases left unmatched: 6. Per germline, CDR1 SGHAT and CDR2 FQDESV (reference sequence).

The V call is TRBV9, the J call TRBJ2-7, with 9 bases lining up with TRBD1. The CDR3 is made up of 15 amino acids. The germline gives CDR1 SGDLS, CDR2 YYNGEE. V shed 2 bases, J shed 3 bases, and the junction held 6 bases outside the gene matches. The CDR3 region has the DNA TGTGCCAGCAGCGTGGGACAGGGAGAAGGCTACGAGCAGTACTTC. The encoded protein is CASSVGQGEGYEQYF. The entire variable domain, with the rest obtained from reference TRBV9 and TRBJ2-7, is as follows: DSGVTQTPKHLITATGQRVTLRCSPRSGDLSVYWYQQSLDQGLQFLIQYYNGEERAKGNILERFSAQQFPDLHSELNLSSLELGDSALYFCASSVGQGEGYEQYFGPGTRLTVT.

The gene calls are TRBV19 and TRBJ1-2; possible D gene TRBD1, 6 bases. Trimming left V 6 bases short and J 5 bases short, with 16 bases between. Germline V gives CDR1 LNHDA, CDR2 SQIVND (reference sequence). The CDR3 extends over 14 amino acids. CDR3 coding DNA: TGTGCCAGTAGGCGAGGGGTGACAGGATATGGCTACACCTTC. It yields the protein CASRRGVTGYGYTF.

This clone was recorded a few times. The chain employs TRBV12-5 and TRBJ2-1; a possible D gene is TRBD2 (6 bases). The V gene's germline CDR1 is LGHNT and CDR2 FRNRAP. CDR3 length equals 17 residues. Deletions cut 3 bases from V and 8 bases from J, with 23 bases between. The CDR3: CASGLRPWGGTFDEQFF. The CDR3 DNA is TGTGCTAGTGGTTTACGACCCTGGGGCGGGACCTTCGATGAGCAGTTCTTC. Full variable domain (missing parts from reference TRBV12-5 and TRBJ2-1): DARVTQTPRHKVTEMGQEVTMRCQPILGHNTVFWYRQTMMQGLELLAYFRNRAPLDDSGMPKDRFSAEMPDATLATLKIQPSEPRDSAVYFCASGLRPWGGTFDEQFFGPGTRLTVL.

The gene calls are TRBV6-5 and TRBJ1-6, with 7 bases matching TRBD1. Germline V gene data show CDR1 as MNHEY and CDR2 as SVGAGI. Trimming at V came to 7 bases and at J to 4 bases, leaving 1 base not matched to a gene. This CDR3 is built from 13 residues. This chain's CDR3 is CASTGQYNSPLHF. The CDR3 nucleotides read TGTGCCAGCACGGGACAGTATAATTCACCCCTCCACTTT.

The gene calls are TRBV6-1 and TRBJ1-1, with 10 bases aligning to TRBD1. The V and J ends lost 6 bases and 5 bases, in that order; junction bases with no gene match: 9. CDR3 length equals 15 residues. CDR1 and CDR2 from the germline V gene are MNHNS and SASEGT. CDR3 nucleotides: TGTGCCAGCAGCCCACAGGGGGGACAGGGGACTGAAGCTTTCTTT. Translated, it gives CASSPQGGQGTEAFF.

This chain joins TRBV7-8 and TRBJ2-7; 9 nucleotides match TRBD2. Looked up from germline, CDR1 is SGHVS and CDR2 is FQNEAQ. Losses at the gene ends were 1 base for V and 0 bases for J; bases not matched to a gene: 4. The CDR3 covers 16 residues. This CDR3 reads CASSLVLAGSSYEQYF. The CDR3, as DNA: TGTGCCAGCAGCTTAGTGCTAGCGGGATCCTCCTACGAGCAGTACTTC.

This sequence joins TRBV5-1 and TRBJ2-7; a weak D match, TRBD1 (6 bases). The CDR3 extends over 14 amino acids. With 7 bases removed from V and 2 bases from J, the gap between germline ends came to 16 bases. Germline V gene data show CDR1 as SGHRS and CDR2 as YFSETQ. CDR3 loop: CASGAGTTTYEQYF. CDR3 DNA sequence: TGCGCCAGCGGAGCCGGGACAACAACCTACGAGCAGTACTTC.

The chain carries TRBV7-2 and TRBJ2-3, with 8 bases aligning to TRBD2. The CDR3 contains 17 residues. The ends lost 3 bases at V and 5 bases at J; junction bases unmatched: 13. Germline CDR1 SGHTA, CDR2 FQGNSA. CDR3 DNA: TGTGCCAGCAGCTTGGCGGGAGGCCCTTGGGAAGTAGATACGCAGTATTTT. Its translation: CASSLAGGPWEVDTQYF.

V gene TRBV6-5 combines with J gene TRBJ2-2; a possible D gene is TRBD2 (5 bases). The germline gives CDR1 MNHEY, CDR2 SVGAGI. Trimming stripped 2 bases from V and 4 bases from J, with 14 bases between. There are 16 residues in the CDR3. CDR3 DNA sequence: TGTGCCAGCAGTTACGGCGGAGGAACTGTCACCGGGGAGCTGTTTTTT. It yields the protein CASSYGGGTVTGELFF.

A single count supports this clone. The rearrangement joins TRBV20-1 to TRBJ2-3, with D unclear. Trimming took off 7 bases at V and 3 bases at J, with 5 bases between the two ends. This CDR3 comprises 10 residues. In germline, CDR1 is DFQATT, CDR2 SNEGSKA (reference sequence). The CDR3 DNA follows: TGCAGTGTCGTGACAGATACGCAGTATTTT. This sequence encodes CSVVTDTQYF.

The chain is built from TRBV14 and TRBJ2-1, with 14 bases aligning to TRBD2. V trimming: 4 bases; J trimming: 7 bases; junction bases outside the gene matches: 6. Germline assignment: CDR1 SGHDN and CDR2 FVKESK. There are 16 residues in the CDR3. The CDR3: CASSPPGLAGVNEQFF. The CDR3, as DNA: TGTGCCAGCAGCCCACCGGGACTAGCGGGGGTTAATGAGCAGTTCTTC.

The chain links TRBV4-1 to TRBJ2-5; TRBD1 might be the D (8 bases). The CDR3 runs to 16 residues. Germline V gene sequence: CDR1 MGHRA, CDR2 YSYEKL. Trimming cost V 3 bases and J 4 bases, with 18 bases left between them. The CDR3 DNA reads TGCGCCAGCAGCCACCTTTGGAACAGGGGGGGAGAGACCCAGTACTTC. This encodes CASSHLWNRGGETQYF.

The chain combines TRBV4-3 with TRBJ2-3; D may be TRBD2 (6 bases). This CDR3 region has 15 residues. Germline CDR1 and CDR2: LGHNA and YSLEER. The V gene lost 0 bases and the J gene lost 0 bases, with 7 bases spanning the gap. CDR3 coding DNA: TGCGCCAGCAGCCAAGAGCGGGGAAGCACAGATACGCAGTATTTT. Residues: CASSQERGSTDTQYF.

The CDR3 coding sequence is TGTGCCAGCAGCTTAACAGGGGGCGATAGGACCGGGGAGCTGTTTTTT. Translation: CASSLTGGDRTGELFF. The V and J genes are TRBV7-3 and TRBJ2-2; 7 positions match TRBD1. With V trimmed by 0 bases and J by 5 bases, 6 bases remained unmatched. CDR1 SGHTA and CDR2 FQGTGA come from the germline V gene. The length of the CDR3 is 16 residues.

The DNA for the CDR3 is TGCGCCAGCAGGCCGGGACTAGCGGAATACGAGCAGTACTTC. Residues: CASRPGLAEYEQYF. This sequence joins TRBV10-2 and TRBJ2-7, with 11 bases fitting TRBD2. The CDR3 extends over 14 amino acids. V shed 6 bases and J 4 bases; nucleotides not matched to a gene: 5. CDR1 WSHSY and CDR2 SAAADI come from the germline V gene.